What follows are 32 T cell receptor beta chains derived from one specimen sequenced in a study of regulatory T cells in long-lasting Graves disease. Building the TCR beta libraries relied on iRepertoire HTBI primers, and CDR3 regions underwent Arm-PCR. One entry per CDR3 protein, called by TCRdb with MiXCR from the multiplex PCR reads. The sample yields 350,000 to 500,000 distinct CDR3 sequences, 14% seen once. Time point reported: newly diagnosed GD, antithyroid drugs for less than 3 months. The TCR library was prepared using RNA isolated from PBMCs. This same sample was also taken into another study, of T cells in Graves' hyperthyroidism and ophthalmopathy.

The sequencing here drew on peripheral blood mononuclear cells (PBMCs), taken at new diagnosis, from a patient treated with antithyroid drugs. The source of these receptors is a woman aged 45 to 65 with Graves disease.

This clonotype was found many times. The rearrangement joins TRBV20-1 to TRBJ2-7; TRBD2 matches 7 bases. Germline V gene sequence: CDR1 DFQATT, CDR2 SNEGSKA (reference sequence). The CDR3 is 13 amino acids. Trimming cost V 6 bases and J 0 bases; bases outside gene matches: 5. CDR3: CSASGGLSYEQYF. CDR3 sequence (DNA): TGCAGTGCCTCGGGGGGTCTCTCCTACGAGCAGTACTTC.

This clonotype showed up many times. J is TRBJ2-3 and V is TRBV27, with unresolved D. This CDR3 is built from 14 residues. V lost 8 bases to trimming and J lost 2 bases, with 14 bases between them. Germline loops: CDR1 MNHEY, CDR2 SMNVEV (reference sequence). The CDR3 loop reads CASGIGLPTDTQYF. The CDR3 nucleotides are TGTGCCAGCGGAATTGGGCTCCCCACAGATACGCAGTATTTT.

This sequence joins TRBV5-1 and TRBJ2-1; D is perhaps TRBD1 (6 bases). Germline V gene data show CDR1 as SGHRS and CDR2 as YFSETQ. V was shortened by 0 bases and J by 1 base, with 23 bases between the two germline ends. CDR3 length equals 20 residues. The CDR3 DNA is TGCGCCAGCAGCTTGGTTAATACAGGGATCAAGGGCGTATCCTACAATGAGCAGTTCTTC. Amino acids: CASSLVNTGIKGVSYNEQFF.

At least ten counts were recorded for this clonotype. The CDR3 sequence is CASTSGTRTDTQYF. CDR3 sequence (DNA): TGTGCCAGCACCAGCGGGACCCGCACAGATACGCAGTATTTT. This chain links TRBV2 with TRBJ2-3, with 7 bases aligning to TRBD2. The germline gives CDR1 SNHLY, CDR2 FYNNEI. V lost 7 bases, J lost 1 base, and 5 bases stayed unmatched. The CDR3 extends over 14 amino acids.

This clonotype showed up many times. The chain joins TRBV7-8 to TRBJ2-1, with D maybe TRBD2 (6 bases). V lost 0 bases to trimming and J lost 0 bases, with 12 bases between them. The CDR3 has 17 amino acids. Germline values: CDR1 SGHVS, CDR2 FQNEAQ. The CDR3 coding sequence is TGTGCCAGCAGCTTAGCGGTTAGCGGCTACTCCTACAATGAGCAGTTCTTC. Translation gives CASSLAVSGYSYNEQFF.

The chain couples TRBV19 to TRBJ2-1; TRBD2 matches at 12 bases. Germline CDR1 reads LNHDA; CDR2 reads SQIVND (reference sequence). The CDR3 contains 17 residues. The V segment lost 10 bases and the J segment 0 bases; nucleotides outside the gene matches: 10. As DNA, the CDR3 is TGTGCCACCGCCCTAGCGGGAGGGCCGAGCTCCTACAATGAGCAGTTCTTC. It yields the protein CATALAGGPSSYNEQFF. The variable domain in full, with the rest retrieved from reference TRBV19 and TRBJ2-1, is DGGITQSPKYLFRKEGQNVTLSCEQNLNHDAMYWYRQDPGQGLRLIYYSQIVNDFQKGDIAEGYSVSREKKESFPLTVTSAQKNPTAFYLCATALAGGPSSYNEQFFGPGTRLTVL.

The chain recombines TRBV7-9 with TRBJ2-5; D unresolved. Germline lookup yields CDR1 SEHNR and CDR2 FQNEAQ (reference sequence). The CDR3 has 19 amino acids. V was cut by 5 bases and J by 3 bases, with 28 bases left in between. CDR3 in amino acids: CASSTPNFRRWKSEETQYF. DNA for the CDR3: TGTGCCAGCAGCACGCCAAACTTTAGGCGTTGGAAGTCCGAAGAGACCCAGTACTTC.

This clonotype was detected ten times or more. The rearrangement links TRBV3-1 to TRBJ1-5, with D perhaps matching TRBD1 (6 bases). The CDR3 has 15 residues. Trimming removed 1 base from V and 4 bases from J, with 11 bases in between. Germline-derived CDR1 and CDR2 are LGHDT and YNNKEL (reference sequence). The CDR3 DNA reads TGTGCCAGCAGCCAAGTGTCAGGGGCGAATCAGCCCCAGCATTTT. It codes for CASSQVSGANQPQHF.

This clonotype was observed many times. The genes are TRBV2 and TRBJ1-2; tentatively, D is TRBD1 (6 bases). Germline CDR1 reads SNHLY; CDR2 reads FYNNEI. The V and J ends lost 6 bases and 2 bases respectively, with 16 bases between them. CDR3 length: 15 amino acids. CDR3 protein: CASSAWGGSNYGYTF. CDR3 DNA: TGTGCCAGCAGCGCCTGGGGGGGCAGCAACTATGGCTACACCTTC.

This clonotype came up many times. The chain carries TRBV3-1 and TRBJ1-1, with unresolved D. Per the germline V gene, CDR1 is LGHDT and CDR2 is YNNKEL (reference sequence). Trimming stripped 1 base from V and 1 base from J, with 1 base between. The length of the CDR3 is 12 residues. The CDR3 protein is CASSQANTEAFF. For the CDR3, the DNA is TGTGCCAGCAGCCAAGCGAACACTGAAGCTTTCTTT. Combining the CDR3 with reference TRBV3-1 and TRBJ1-1 gives the whole variable domain DTAVSQTPKYLVTQMGNDKSIKCEQNLGHDTMYWYKQDSKKFLKIMFSYNNKELIINETVPNRFSPKSPDKAHLNLHINSLELGDSAVYFCASSQANTEAFFGQGTRLTVV.

This sequence joins TRBV28 and TRBJ2-2, with 7 bases lining up with TRBD2. The junction had 15 bases not matched to a gene; V was cut back by 6 bases and J by 8 bases. The CDR3 length is 16 residues. Germline CDR1 and CDR2: MDHEN and SYDVKM. CDR3 in amino acids: CASRPKSGISSGELFF. The CDR3 region has the DNA TGTGCCAGCAGGCCGAAAAGCGGGATATCTTCTGGGGAGCTGTTTTTT. The whole variable domain, filled in from reference TRBV28 and TRBJ2-2, reads DVKVTQSSRYLVKRTGEKVFLECVQDMDHENMFWYRQDPGLGLRLIYFSYDVKMKEKGDIPEGYSVSREKKERFSLILESASTNQTSMYLCASRPKSGISSGELFFGEGSRLTVL.

The V and J genes are TRBV20-1 and TRBJ2-7, with 8 bases lining up with TRBD1. V lost 6 bases, J lost 0 bases, and 7 bases stayed unmatched. CDR3 size: 14 residues. Germline lookup yields CDR1 DFQATT and CDR2 SNEGSKA (reference sequence). The CDR3 nucleotides are TGCAGTGCACCGAGGACAGGGAGCTCCTACGAGCAGTACTTC. This gives the protein CSAPRTGSSYEQYF.

A remark on this clonotype: Given a much more abundant clone one base away, this may be a read error. The V and J genes are TRBV6-1 and TRBJ2-5, with D tentatively TRBD2 (5 bases). CDR1 is MNHNS and CDR2 is SASEGT in the germline V gene. V gave up 7 bases and J gave up 11 bases, with 14 bases separating them. This CDR3 contains 11 residues. The CDR3 region is CASTLAGEQYF. CDR3 nucleotide sequence: TGTGCCAGCACCTTGGCGGGTGAGCAGTACTTC.

This clonotype occurred many times. The rearrangement uses TRBV30 and TRBJ2-5; 9 positions agree with TRBD2. The CDR3 is 15 amino acids. Germline V gives CDR1 GTSNPN, CDR2 SVGIG (reference sequence). V trimming: 3 bases; J trimming: 5 bases; junction bases outside the gene matches: 10. CDR3 amino acids: CAWRLAGAPRETQYF. As DNA, the CDR3 is TGTGCCTGGAGGTTAGCGGGAGCCCCCCGGGAGACCCAGTACTTC. Full variable domain (missing parts from reference TRBV30 and TRBJ2-5): SQTIHQWPATLVQPVGSPLSLECTVEGTSNPNLYWYRQAAGRGLQLLFYSVGIGQISSEVPQNLSASRPQDRQFILSSKKLLLSDSGFYLCAWRLAGAPRETQYFGPGTRLLVL.

This clonotype was recorded only once. J is TRBJ2-3 and V is TRBV19, with a possible D match to TRBD2 (6 bases). Trimming pared 5 bases from V and 0 bases from J, leaving 15 bases between. This CDR3 region has 16 residues. Germline V lookup: CDR1 LNHDA, CDR2 SQIVND (reference sequence). Written as DNA, the CDR3 is TGTGCCAGTAGTCTAACTTCCGGGACTAGCACAGATACGCAGTATTTT. This codes for CASSLTSGTSTDTQYF.

This clonotype has more than one count but fewer than ten. The genes are TRBV28 and TRBJ1-5; D not resolved. Germline loops: CDR1 MDHEN, CDR2 SYDVKM. The CDR3 has 13 residues. V was pared by 9 bases and J by 3 bases, with 12 bases between. In DNA form, the CDR3 reads TGTGCCAGTACCGGGGTGAACAATCAGCCCCAGCATTTT. Translation: CASTGVNNQPQHF. Using reference TRBV28 and TRBJ1-5 for the parts outside the CDR3, the full variable domain is DVKVTQSSRYLVKRTGEKVFLECVQDMDHENMFWYRQDPGLGLRLIYFSYDVKMKEKGDIPEGYSVSREKKERFSLILESASTNQTSMYLCASTGVNNQPQHFGDGTRLSIL.

This chain connects TRBV7-9 to TRBJ2-3; D is perhaps TRBD1 or TRBD2 (5 bases each). Per germline, CDR1 SEHNR and CDR2 FQNEAQ (reference sequence). The V end was cut by 5 bases, the J end by 2 bases, with 14 bases between. This CDR3 comprises 15 residues. The CDR3 region is CASSLTLGDTDTQYF. CDR3 in DNA: TGTGCCAGCAGCCTCACTCTGGGGGACACAGATACGCAGTATTTT.

This clonotype turned up a few times. The V call is TRBV2, the J call TRBJ1-1; D possibly corresponds to TRBD1 (6 bases). In germline, CDR1 is SNHLY, CDR2 FYNNEI. V was clipped by 8 bases and J by 0 bases, with 16 bases between them. The CDR3 runs to 15 residues. The CDR3 reads CASLGPGHLNTEAFF. The CDR3 DNA is TGTGCCAGCCTAGGGCCGGGACATTTGAACACTGAAGCTTTCTTT.

V and J are TRBV18 and TRBJ1-1; 7 bases line up with TRBD1. Germline V gives CDR1 KGHSH, CDR2 LQKENI. The trim removed 3 bases at V and 4 bases at J, leaving 8 bases unmatched. The CDR3 sequence is 15 residues long. The CDR3 reads CASSPKTGLTTEAFF. CDR3 in DNA: TGTGCCAGCTCACCCAAGACAGGGTTAACCACTGAAGCTTTCTTT.

This clonotype was detected a few times. The chain is built from TRBV30 and TRBJ1-4, with unresolved D. CDR3 size: 18 residues. Trimming stripped 4 bases from V and 0 bases from J, with 21 bases between. CDR1 GTSNPN and CDR2 SVGIG come from the germline V gene (reference sequence). CDR3 loop: CAWKVVRAGDTTNEKLFF. As DNA, the CDR3 is TGTGCCTGGAAAGTTGTTCGGGCAGGAGACACAACTAATGAAAAACTGTTTTTT.

This clonotype has at least ten counts. The V and J genes are TRBV11-2 and TRBJ2-1; 7 nucleotides agree with TRBD1. The V gene end was trimmed by 5 bases and the J gene end by 5 bases; junction bases not matched to a gene: 6. The CDR3 contains 14 residues. Germline V gene data show CDR1 as SGHAT and CDR2 as FQNNGV. The CDR3 region is CASSPGQLDNEQFF. The CDR3 DNA sequence: TGTGCCAGCAGCCCGGGACAGTTAGACAATGAGCAGTTCTTC.

This clonotype was counted ten times or more. The V call is TRBV19, the J call TRBJ2-5; 14 bases align to TRBD2. The V and J ends lost 2 bases and 1 base, in that order; junction bases with no gene match: 3. The CDR3 extends over 17 amino acids. Germline assignment: CDR1 LNHDA and CDR2 SQIVND (reference sequence). The CDR3 nucleotides are TGTGCCAGTAGTATAAGGACTAGCGGGAGGCTCCAAGAGACCCAGTACTTC. Translating gives CASSIRTSGRLQETQYF.

This clonotype was observed at least ten times. This chain joins TRBV3-1 and TRBJ1-1; TRBD1 is a possible D gene (5 bases). The germline V gene encodes CDR1 LGHDT and CDR2 YNNKEL (reference sequence). There are 14 residues in the CDR3. Deletions cut 3 bases from V and 4 bases from J, with 12 bases between. The CDR3 DNA follows: TGTGCCAGCAGCCAGGAAGCCGGGACCACTGAAGCTTTCTTT. Its protein product is CASSQEAGTTEAFF.

Comments on this clonotype: This clone may be a read error of a much larger clone one base away. This chain uses TRBV27 with TRBJ1-4, with 12 nucleotides matching TRBD1. The CDR3 consists of 17 residues. The junction had 9 bases not matched to a gene; V was cut back by 8 bases and J by 2 bases. Germline CDR1 is MNHEY and CDR2 is SMNVEV (reference sequence). The CDR3 DNA is TGTGCCAGCGAGGGGGGGACAGGGGGCCCGACTAATGAAAAACTGTTTTTT. Its translation is CASEGGTGGPTNEKLFF.

This clonotype was observed a handful of times. The chain uses TRBV20-1 and TRBJ1-1; 8 bases align to TRBD1. V lost 6 bases, J lost 2 bases, and 11 bases stayed unmatched. From germline, CDR1 is DFQATT and CDR2 SNEGSKA (reference sequence). This CDR3 comprises 15 residues. The CDR3 region is CSALIPGTGNTEAFF. CDR3 in DNA: TGCAGTGCCCTAATTCCCGGGACAGGAAACACTGAAGCTTTCTTT.

CDR3 sequence (DNA): TGTTGTGTTGCAGGGCGGGACTATGGCTACACCTTC. Protein sequence: CCVAGRDYGYTF. The chain carries TRBV7-9 and TRBJ1-2; D perhaps matches TRBD1 (5 bases). The CDR3 has 12 residues. Germline V CDR1 and CDR2: SEHNR, FQNEAQ (reference sequence).

The chain links TRBV6-4 to TRBJ2-2; TRBD2 might be the D (6 bases). The CDR3 spans 15 residues. CDR1 is MRHNA and CDR2 is SNTAGT in the germline V gene. The V and J ends lost 8 bases and 0 bases respectively, with 13 bases between them. CDR3 region: CASGRHTSNTGELFF. Here the CDR3 DNA reads TGTGCCAGCGGGAGGCACACTTCGAACACCGGGGAGCTGTTTTTT.

The table lists this clonotype with many counts. The chain couples TRBV12-3 or TRBV12-4 to TRBJ1-2, with 8 bases aligning to TRBD1. Trimming at V came to 5 bases and at J to 14 bases, leaving 7 bases not matched to a gene. CDR3 length: 11 amino acids. CDR3 amino acids: CASSMDREETF. Written as DNA, the CDR3 is TGTGCCAGCAGTATGGACAGGGAAGAGACCTTC.

This clonotype was counted at least ten times. The chain links TRBV5-4 to TRBJ2-1; TRBD2 matches 11 bases. The germline gives CDR1 SGHNT, CDR2 YYREEE (reference sequence). V shed 3 bases, J shed 4 bases, and the junction held 6 bases outside the gene matches. The CDR3 is 16 amino acids. CDR3 bases: TGTGCCAGCAGCTGGGCACTAGCGGGGGTTTACAATGAGCAGTTCTTC. Its translation: CASSWALAGVYNEQFF.

This clonotype was detected ten times or more. The J gene is TRBJ2-1, the V gene TRBV7-2, with 9 positions matching TRBD1. CDR3 length equals 16 residues. The V and J ends lost 5 bases and 2 bases, in that order; junction bases with no gene match: 7. Germline CDR1 reads SGHTA; CDR2 reads FQGNSA. This chain's CDR3 is CASSPPRTGAYNEQFF. Written as DNA, the CDR3 is TGTGCCAGCAGCCCTCCAAGGACAGGGGCCTACAATGAGCAGTTCTTC.

In regard to this clonotype: Being one base from a much bigger clone, this may be a read error. The chain uses TRBV29-1 and TRBJ1-4; D might be TRBD1 (6 bases). Germline loops: CDR1 SQVTM, CDR2 ANQGSEA. The CDR3 covers 13 residues. V lost 4 bases and J 4 bases, leaving 10 bases between the germline ends. Here the CDR3 DNA reads TGCAGCGTTGGGGGGGCTTATAATGAAAAACTGTTTTTT. Its translation is CSVGGAYNEKLFF.

This clonotype has only a few counts. The chain uses TRBV4-1 and TRBJ1-1, with TRBD1 as a possible D gene (6 bases). This CDR3 has 16 amino acids. Trimming stripped 4 bases from V and 0 bases from J, with 15 bases between. The germline V gene has CDR1 MGHRA and CDR2 YSYEKL. CDR3 sequence (DNA): TGCGCCAGCAGCCTAGGCCCCTGGGACATGAACACTGAAGCTTTCTTT. Encoded protein: CASSLGPWDMNTEAFF.